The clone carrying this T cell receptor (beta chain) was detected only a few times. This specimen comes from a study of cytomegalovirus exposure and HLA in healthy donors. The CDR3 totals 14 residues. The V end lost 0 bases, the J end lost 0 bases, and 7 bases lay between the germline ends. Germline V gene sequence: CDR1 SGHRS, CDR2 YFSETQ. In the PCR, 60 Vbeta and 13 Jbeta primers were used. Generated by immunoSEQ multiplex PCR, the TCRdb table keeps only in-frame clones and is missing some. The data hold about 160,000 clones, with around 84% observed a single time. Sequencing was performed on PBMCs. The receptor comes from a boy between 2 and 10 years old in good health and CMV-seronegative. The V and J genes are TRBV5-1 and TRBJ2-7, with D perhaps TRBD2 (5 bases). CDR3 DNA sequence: TGCGCCAGCAGCTTGGGAGGGAGCTCCTACGAGCAGTACTTC. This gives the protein CASSLGGSSYEQYF.